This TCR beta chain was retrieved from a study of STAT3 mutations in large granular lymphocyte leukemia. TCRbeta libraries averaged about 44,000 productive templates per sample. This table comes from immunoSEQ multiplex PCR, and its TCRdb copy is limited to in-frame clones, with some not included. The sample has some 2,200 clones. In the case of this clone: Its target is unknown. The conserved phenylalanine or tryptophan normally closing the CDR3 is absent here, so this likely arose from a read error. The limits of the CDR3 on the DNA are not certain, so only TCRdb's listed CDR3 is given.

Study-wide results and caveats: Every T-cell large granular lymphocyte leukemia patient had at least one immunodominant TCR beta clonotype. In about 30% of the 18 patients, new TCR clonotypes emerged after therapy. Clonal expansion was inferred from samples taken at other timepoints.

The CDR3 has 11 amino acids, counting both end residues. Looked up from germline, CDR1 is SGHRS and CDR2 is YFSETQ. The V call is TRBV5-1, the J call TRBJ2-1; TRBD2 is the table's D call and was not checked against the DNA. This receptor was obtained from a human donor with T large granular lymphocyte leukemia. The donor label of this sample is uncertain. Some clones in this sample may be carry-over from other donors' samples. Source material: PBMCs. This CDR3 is CASSPGSAYNE.